This entry describes one T cell receptor (beta chain). Its antigen remains unidentified. As to treatment: 10-day PBMC culture with coronavirus spike peptide pools or control peptides (ViraFEST assay). This sample was taken from a study of vaccination and CD4 T cells after COVID-19. Sequenced with the Oncomine TCR Beta short-read assay was DNA taken from cultured CD4+ T cells. TCRdb reprocessed the PCR reads with MiXCR, giving one entry per CDR3 protein. The table records about 5,200 distinct CDR3 sequences, about 32% of them present only once. This CDR3 is 14 amino acids long. The germline V and J ends were trimmed by 5 bases and 2 bases, with 13 bases remaining between them. Germline CDR1 and CDR2: SGHTA and FQGNSA.

The receptor was isolated from a human donor who had recovered from COVID-19. The starting material was CD4+ T cells from blood, cultured in vitro, obtained after SARS-CoV-2 vaccination. This chain joins TRBV7-2 and TRBJ2-7, with D possibly matching TRBD1 (5 bases). This chain's CDR3 is CASSPLAGPYEQYF. In nucleotides, the CDR3 is TGTGCCAGCAGCCCCCTGGCAGGGCCCTACGAGCAGTACTTC. Supplemented by reference TRBV7-2 and TRBJ2-7, the full variable domain reads GAGVSQSPSNKVTEKGKDVELRCDPISGHTALYWYRQSLGQGLEFLIYFQGNSAPDKSGLPSDRFSAERTGGSVSTLTIQRTQQEDSAVYLCASSPLAGPYEQYFGPGTRLTVT.